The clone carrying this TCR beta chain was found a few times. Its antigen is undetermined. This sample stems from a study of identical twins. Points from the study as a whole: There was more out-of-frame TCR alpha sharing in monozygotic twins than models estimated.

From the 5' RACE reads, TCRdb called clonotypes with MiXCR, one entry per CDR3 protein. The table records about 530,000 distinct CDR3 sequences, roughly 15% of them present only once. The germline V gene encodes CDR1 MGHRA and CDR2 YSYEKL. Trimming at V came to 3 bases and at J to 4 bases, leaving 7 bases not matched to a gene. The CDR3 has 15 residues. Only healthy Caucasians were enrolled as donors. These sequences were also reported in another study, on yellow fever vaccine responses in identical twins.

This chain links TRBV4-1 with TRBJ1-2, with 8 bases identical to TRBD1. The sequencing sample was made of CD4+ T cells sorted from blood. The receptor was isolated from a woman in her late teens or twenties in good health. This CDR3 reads CASSQEDRVGYGYTF. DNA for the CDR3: TGCGCCAGCAGCCAGGAGGACAGGGTAGGCTATGGCTACACCTTC.